Following are 22 T cell receptor beta chains from one sample sequenced in a study of OX40 agonist ivuxolimab in advanced cancers. Data came from immunoSEQ multiplex PCR; TCRdb stores just in-frame clones and leaves some out. The sample consists of 65,000 or so clones, 84% of them appearing once. The sequencing here drew on CD4+ or CD8+ T cells sorted from blood, taken in a trial of the OX40 agonist ivuxolimab. The receptor source for this set is an adult with an advanced solid tumor such as melanoma, head and neck, liver or kidney cancer.

This chain connects TRBV11-3 to TRBJ2-1; D might be TRBD1 or TRBD2, each matching 5 bases. Trimming took off 5 bases at V and 3 bases at J, with 11 bases between the two ends. CDR1 SGHNT and CDR2 YENEEA come from the germline V gene. CDR3 length: 14 residues. Written as DNA, the CDR3 is TGTGCCAGCAGCCGGGACGTGGGCTACAATGAGCAGTTCTTC. Protein sequence: CASSRDVGYNEQFF.

The CDR3 DNA is TGTGCCAGCAGCCAAGTGACAGGGGGGTCTGGGGCCAACGTCCTGACTTTC. Amino acid sequence: CASSQVTGGSGANVLTF. The V and J genes are TRBV4-2 and TRBJ2-6, with 9 bases aligning to TRBD1. The CDR3 extends over 17 amino acids. The germline V gene encodes CDR1 LGHNA and CDR2 YNFKEQ. V shed 1 base and J 1 base; nucleotides not matched to a gene: 2.

V is TRBV19 and J is TRBJ1-5; 8 bases agree with TRBD1. The V segment lost 4 bases and the J segment 0 bases; nucleotides outside the gene matches: 2. The CDR3 spans 15 residues. CDR1 is LNHDA and CDR2 is SQIVND in the germline V gene (reference sequence). Here the CDR3 reads CASSTGGHSNQPQHF. For the CDR3, the DNA is TGTGCCAGTAGTACAGGGGGCCATAGCAATCAGCCCCAGCATTTT. Complete variable domain (other parts from reference TRBV19 and TRBJ1-5): DGGITQSPKYLFRKEGQNVTLSCEQNLNHDAMYWYRQDPGQGLRLIYYSQIVNDFQKGDIAEGYSVSREKKESFPLTVTSAQKNPTAFYLCASSTGGHSNQPQHFGDGTRLSIL.

The chain carries TRBV25-1 and TRBJ2-3; 9 bases are shared with TRBD2. J was trimmed by 4 bases and V by 1 base; bases with no gene match: 3. The CDR3 runs to 15 residues. Germline V gene sequence: CDR1 MGHDK, CDR2 SYGVNS. This CDR3 is CASSEWVAGADTQYF. As DNA, the CDR3 is TGTGCCAGCAGTGAATGGGTAGCGGGGGCAGATACGCAGTATTTT.

The rearrangement joins TRBV6-5 to TRBJ1-2; 8 nucleotides line up with TRBD1. Trimming removed 0 bases from V and 7 bases from J; junction bases left unmatched: 4. Germline CDR1 is MNHEY and CDR2 is SVGAGI. This CDR3 has 14 amino acids. For the CDR3, the DNA is TGTGCCAGCAGTTACTCTCCAGGGGGCGGTGGCTACACCTTC. It is translated as CASSYSPGGGGYTF.

V gene TRBV9 combines with J gene TRBJ1-2; TRBD1 aligns across 8 bases. From germline, CDR1 is SGDLS and CDR2 YYNGEE. This CDR3 contains 11 residues. Losses at the gene ends were 1 base for V and 14 bases for J; bases not matched to a gene: 4. The chain's CDR3 is CASSVPGGETF. In nucleotides, the CDR3 is TGTGCCAGCAGCGTACCAGGGGGCGAAACCTTC.

The V gene is TRBV6-5, the J gene TRBJ2-2, with 9 bases fitting TRBD2. The germline gives CDR1 MNHEY, CDR2 SVGAGI. CDR3 length equals 16 residues. V gave up 0 bases and J gave up 3 bases; unmatched junction bases: 2. Here the CDR3 DNA reads TGTGCCAGCAGTTACTCGACTAGCGGTTACACCGGGGAGCTGTTTTTT. As protein: CASSYSTSGYTGELFF.

V and J are TRBV4-1 and TRBJ2-5; TRBD1 is a possible D gene (6 bases). Deletions cut 4 bases from V and 1 base from J, with 13 bases between. Germline V lookup: CDR1 MGHRA, CDR2 YSYEKL. This CDR3 is 15 amino acids long. The CDR3 nucleotides are TGCGCCAGCAGCCTTACACAGGGATTCCAAGAGACCCAGTACTTC. Amino acid sequence: CASSLTQGFQETQYF.

The chain recombines TRBV30 with TRBJ2-5, with 8 bases matching TRBD2. V lost 5 bases to trimming and J lost 3 bases; unmatched junction nucleotides: 11. Germline V gene lookup returns CDR1 GTSNPN and CDR2 SVGIG (reference sequence). This CDR3 is 15 amino acids long. Written as DNA, the CDR3 is TGTGCCTGGTCTACTAGCGGAATGCTTAAAGAGACCCAGTACTTC. Its translation: CAWSTSGMLKETQYF. The complete variable domain, with remaining parts taken from reference TRBV30 and TRBJ2-5, reads SQTIHQWPATLVQPVGSPLSLECTVEGTSNPNLYWYRQAAGRGLQLLFYSVGIGQISSEVPQNLSASRPQDRQFILSSKKLLLSDSGFYLCAWSTSGMLKETQYFGPGTRLLVL.

The rearrangement links TRBV19 to TRBJ2-5; D possibly corresponds to TRBD1 (6 bases). The DNA end favors TRBJ2-7, so the J call may be wrong. Germline V gene sequence: CDR1 LNHDA, CDR2 SQIVND (reference sequence). The CDR3 spans 17 residues. DNA for the CDR3: TGTGCCAGTAGTATAGCCCAGGACAGCTCCTCCTCCTACGAGCAGTACTTC. Protein: CASSIAQDSSSSYEQYF.

This sequence joins TRBV10-3 and TRBJ1-3, with TRBD1 as a possible D gene (6 bases). The CDR3 is 15 amino acids. CDR1 and CDR2 (germline): ENHRY, SYGVKD. Trimming pared 3 bases from V and 1 base from J, leaving 10 bases between. In nucleotides, the CDR3 is TGTGCCATCAGTGAAGGGGGAACGTCTGGAAACACCATATATTTT. Translation: CAISEGGTSGNTIYF.

This clone was detected once. The chain links TRBV5-6 to TRBJ1-5; D gene uncertain. CDR1 and CDR2 (germline): SGHDT, YYEEEE. V was cut by 6 bases and J by 2 bases, with 21 bases left in between. The CDR3 runs to 17 residues. In nucleotides, the CDR3 is TGTGCCAGCATTAATTTCCCATTATGGGATGGCAATCAGCCCCAGCATTTT. It codes for CASINFPLWDGNQPQHF.

The chain combines TRBV7-2 with TRBJ1-5, with D uncertain. CDR1 SGHTA and CDR2 FQGNSA come from the germline V gene. V was trimmed by 0 bases and J by 6 bases, leaving 12 bases between them. The CDR3 consists of 15 residues. CDR3 DNA: TGTGCCAGCAGCTTAGCGGGGTCCCCTGTTCAGCCCCAGCATTTT. It specifies CASSLAGSPVQPQHF.

The rearrangement joins TRBV6-1 to TRBJ1-2, with 7 bases fitting TRBD1. The CDR3 contains 15 residues. Unmatched junction bases numbered 9, after V lost 6 bases and J lost 2 bases. Looked up from germline, CDR1 is MNHNS and CDR2 is SASEGT. The CDR3, as DNA: TGTGCCAGCAGGGCCGGGACAGAGGGGAACTATGGCTACACCTTC. Protein sequence: CASRAGTEGNYGYTF.

This clone was counted only a few times. The J gene is TRBJ2-7, the V gene TRBV7-2, with TRBD2 matching 15 bases. Unmatched junction bases numbered 6, after V lost 5 bases and J lost 7 bases. The CDR3 consists of 15 residues. Per the germline V gene, CDR1 is SGHTA and CDR2 is FQGNSA. Here the CDR3 reads CASSPSGTSGGEQYF. For the CDR3, the DNA is TGTGCCAGCAGCCCCTCCGGGACTAGCGGGGGGGAGCAGTACTTC.

The rearrangement joins TRBV7-2 to TRBJ2-5; D remains ambiguous. The V gene's germline CDR1 is SGHTA and CDR2 FQGNSA. The CDR3 consists of 13 residues. Trimming removed 5 bases from V and 1 base from J, with 8 bases in between. The CDR3 DNA sequence: TGTGCCAGCAGCCAGCCCCCCCAAGAGACCCAGTACTTC. This translates into CASSQPPQETQYF.

V usage is TRBV10-3 and J usage is TRBJ1-5; D gene unclear. The CDR3 runs to 13 residues. Deletions cut 0 bases from V and 5 bases from J, with 5 bases between. The V gene's germline CDR1 is ENHRY and CDR2 SYGVKD. CDR3 DNA sequence: TGTGCCATCAGTGAGTCGTGGGATCAGCCCCAGCATTTT. Its protein product is CAISESWDQPQHF.

This rearrangement joins TRBV27 to TRBJ1-2, with D possibly TRBD1 on 5 matching bases. The V and J ends lost 4 bases and 3 bases respectively, with 27 bases between them. This CDR3 region has 19 residues. The germline V gene encodes CDR1 MNHEY and CDR2 SMNVEV (reference sequence). This chain's CDR3 is CASSSLPGGIAIRDYGYTF. CDR3 sequence (DNA): TGTGCCAGCAGTTCCCTGCCTGGGGGTATAGCTATTCGTGACTATGGCTACACCTTC.

V gene TRBV9 combines with J gene TRBJ2-3; D gene uncertain. Deletions cut 0 bases from V and 4 bases from J, with 6 bases between. Germline CDR1 SGDLS, CDR2 YYNGEE. CDR3 length equals 13 residues. DNA for the CDR3: TGTGCCAGCAGCGTAGGTGTAGCAGATACGCAGTATTTT. Translated: CASSVGVADTQYF.

This sequence joins TRBV6-5 and TRBJ1-1; D remains ambiguous. The CDR3 has 14 residues. The germline V and J ends were trimmed by 2 bases and 0 bases, with 7 bases remaining between them. The V gene's germline CDR1 is MNHEY and CDR2 SVGAGI. The CDR3 protein is CASSYSWVNTEAFF. The CDR3 DNA follows: TGTGCCAGCAGTTACAGTTGGGTGAACACTGAAGCTTTCTTT.

The rearrangement links TRBV7-9 to TRBJ2-1; the D gene could be TRBD1 or TRBD2 (5 bases each). Trimming stripped 4 bases from V and 5 bases from J, with 12 bases between. The CDR3 length is 14 residues. Germline lookup yields CDR1 SEHNR and CDR2 FQNEAQ (reference sequence). This CDR3 reads CASSSRDGNNEQFF. For the CDR3, the DNA is TGTGCCAGCAGCTCCCGGGACGGTAACAATGAGCAGTTCTTC. The whole variable domain, remainder taken from reference TRBV7-9 and TRBJ2-1, is DTGVSQNPRHKITKRGQNVTFRCDPISEHNRLYWYRQTLGQGPEFLTYFQNEAQLEKSRLLSDRFSAERPKGSFSTLEIQRTEQGDSAMYLCASSSRDGNNEQFFGPGTRLTVL.

Judged by abundance, this clone is medium-sized. Other DNA sequences in this specimen translate into the identical CDR3. The V gene is TRBV6-5, the J gene TRBJ1-6, with D uncertain. Trimming removed 0 bases from V and 0 bases from J, with 3 bases in between. The CDR3 sequence is 15 residues long. CDR1 MNHEY and CDR2 SVGAGI come from the germline V gene. CDR3 sequence reads: CASSYSASYNSPLHF. CDR3 coding DNA: TGTGCCAGCAGTTACTCCGCCTCCTATAATTCACCCCTCCACTTT.